A single sample is the source of the 7 T cell receptor beta chains below, sequenced in a study of blood T cell repertoires in COVID-19. Profiled with immunoSEQ multiplex PCR; TCRdb holds only in-frame clones, not every one. This sample has some 200,000 clones, with 84% found just once. Input material: peripheral blood. Source of these receptors: a woman in her forties or fifties with active or convalescent COVID-19.

V is TRBV6-6 and J is TRBJ1-2, with a weak D call TRBD1 (5 bases). Germline lookup yields CDR1 MNHNY and CDR2 SVGAGI (reference sequence). The CDR3 sequence is 12 residues long. V lost 8 bases and J 8 bases, leaving 15 bases between the germline ends. CDR3 sequence (DNA): TGTGCCAGCGGGGCCGGGGGATGGGGCTACACCTTC. It encodes CASGAGGWGYTF.

This sequence joins TRBV7-2 and TRBJ2-7; the match to TRBD1 covers 7 bases. This CDR3 spans 15 amino acids. CDR1 is SGHTA, CDR2 FQGNSA, per germline. The junction had 8 bases not matched to a gene; V was cut back by 1 base and J by 5 bases. CDR3 in amino acids: CASSLEARGYHEQYF. CDR3 in DNA: TGTGCCAGCAGCTTAGAGGCCAGGGGGTATCACGAGCAGTACTTC.

The rearrangement uses TRBV5-4 and TRBJ2-5; D is perhaps TRBD2 (5 bases). Germline CDR1 and CDR2: SGHNT and YYREEE (reference sequence). V dropped 4 bases and J dropped 1 base, with 11 bases sitting between them. The length of the CDR3 is 14 residues. Here the CDR3 DNA reads TGTGCCAGCAGCCTCGGACTTCTCCAAGAGACCCAGTACTTC. This gives the protein CASSLGLLQETQYF.

This chain joins TRBV11-3 and TRBJ1-2; 8 bases align to TRBD1. Trimming cost V 1 base and J 4 bases; bases outside gene matches: 5. This CDR3 has 15 residues. Germline V gives CDR1 SGHNT, CDR2 YENEEA. The CDR3: CASSLGQGRFYGYTF. Written as DNA, the CDR3 is TGTGCCAGCAGCTTAGGACAGGGGCGATTCTATGGCTACACCTTC. The complete variable domain, with remaining parts taken from reference TRBV11-3 and TRBJ1-2, reads EAGVVQSPRYKIIEKKQPVAFWCNPISGHNTLYWYLQNLGQGPELLIRYENEEAVDDSQLPKDRFSAERLKGVDSTLKIQPAELGDSAVYLCASSLGQGRFYGYTFGSGTRLTVV.

This clone was detected once. The chain is built from TRBV30 and TRBJ1-1, with D unclear. Trimming pared 1 base from V and 7 bases from J, leaving 7 bases between. Germline lookup yields CDR1 GTSNPN and CDR2 SVGIG (reference sequence). This CDR3 is 11 amino acids long. CDR3 bases: TGTGCCTGGAGTGGGCTGATTGAAGCTTTCTTT. This gives the protein CAWSGLIEAFF.

The rearrangement uses TRBV4-1 and TRBJ2-7; possibly TRBD2 for D (5 bases). CDR3 length: 15 amino acids. CDR1 and CDR2 (germline): MGHRA, YSYEKL. V gave up 1 base and J gave up 0 bases, with 10 bases separating them. The CDR3 DNA follows: TGCGCCAGCAGCCAAGTCGGCGGGCCCTCCTACGAGCAGTACTTC. Translated, it gives CASSQVGGPSYEQYF.

The gene calls are TRBV5-1 and TRBJ1-1; possible D gene TRBD1, 5 bases. The CDR3 sequence is 14 residues long. Trimming removed 4 bases from V and 0 bases from J, with 10 bases in between. The germline V gene has CDR1 SGHRS and CDR2 YFSETQ. DNA for the CDR3: TGCGCCAGCAGCCGGGGGGAGGTGAACACTGAAGCTTTCTTT. Protein product: CASSRGEVNTEAFF.